These 31 T cell receptor beta chains came from one sample sequenced in a study of graft-versus-host responses after intestinal transplantation. Profiling relied on immunoSEQ multiplex PCR, and the TCRdb table lists in-frame clones only, not all of them. The table has over 85,000 clones, about 95% seen once. The antigens these receptors bind are not known. The sequences come from unstimulated CD4+ T cells sorted from spleen or lymph node cells, collected before transplant. The receptor source for this set is a human donor who was the organ donor for an intestinal transplant.

This chain connects TRBV18 to TRBJ1-3; D uncertain. This CDR3 is built from 13 residues. Germline V gene sequence: CDR1 KGHSH, CDR2 LQKENI. V was shortened by 4 bases and J by 4 bases, with 8 bases between the two germline ends. CDR3 residues: CASSQGAGNTIYF. In nucleotides, the CDR3 is TGTGCCAGCTCACAGGGTGCCGGAAACACCATATATTTT.

The chain links TRBV28 to TRBJ1-4; D perhaps matches TRBD1 (6 bases). The V end was cut by 3 bases, the J end by 7 bases, with 9 bases between. CDR3 length: 13 residues. The V gene's germline CDR1 is MDHEN and CDR2 SYDVKM. The CDR3 region has the DNA TGTGCCAGCAGTTTCCAGGGGAGTGAAAAACTGTTTTTT. Amino acids: CASSFQGSEKLFF. Complete variable domain (other parts from reference TRBV28 and TRBJ1-4): DVKVTQSSRYLVKRTGEKVFLECVQDMDHENMFWYRQDPGLGLRLIYFSYDVKMKEKGDIPEGYSVSREKKERFSLILESASTNQTSMYLCASSFQGSEKLFFGSGTQLSVL.

About this clone: This CDR3 is also generated by other DNA sequences in the sample. The J gene is TRBJ1-3, the V gene TRBV7-3; the D is unclear. This CDR3 is 14 amino acids long. Germline values: CDR1 SGHTA, CDR2 FQGTGA. V was clipped by 2 bases and J by 4 bases, with 9 bases between them. CDR3: CASSLGGSGNTIYF. The CDR3 bases are TGTGCCAGCAGCTTAGGAGGGTCGGGAAACACCATATATTTT.

This chain connects TRBV7-8 to TRBJ2-3, with 9 bases aligning to TRBD1. The CDR3 is 16 residues long. Germline values: CDR1 SGHVS, CDR2 FQNEAQ. After removal of 3 bases from V and 2 bases from J, the junction contained 6 bases not matched to a gene. The CDR3, as DNA: TGTGCCAGCAGCTTCCCGGACAGGGGATCCACAGATACGCAGTATTTT. Its protein product is CASSFPDRGSTDTQYF.

This chain uses TRBV27 with TRBJ1-5; D is unclear. V lost 5 bases, J lost 2 bases, and 22 bases lay in between. CDR3 length: 18 amino acids. The V gene's germline CDR1 is MNHEY and CDR2 SMNVEV (reference sequence). CDR3 coding DNA: TGTGCCAGCAGTCTACTATCGCCGTCGGGGTCTCGCAATCAGCCCCAGCATTTT. This sequence encodes CASSLLSPSGSRNQPQHF.

The chain couples TRBV11-3 to TRBJ1-2, with 7 bases that match TRBD1. The CDR3 runs to 17 residues. Trimming cost V 2 bases and J 4 bases; bases outside gene matches: 13. Germline lookup yields CDR1 SGHNT and CDR2 YENEEA. For the CDR3, the DNA is TGTGCCAGCAGCTTAAGAAGAGAGACAGGGAACTTCTATGGCTACACCTTC. Protein sequence: CASSLRRETGNFYGYTF.

The genes are TRBV10-1 and TRBJ2-3, with TRBD1 as a possible D gene (6 bases). The CDR3 contains 16 residues. The ends were cut back, 5 bases at V and 6 bases at J, with 21 bases in the middle. Germline V gene sequence: CDR1 WNHNN, CDR2 SYGVQD (reference sequence). CDR3 in amino acids: CASSPNEGVHKDTQYF. The CDR3 DNA reads as TGCGCCAGCAGTCCAAATGAGGGGGTACACAAGGATACGCAGTATTTT.

The chain links TRBV11-2 to TRBJ1-1; 7 positions agree with TRBD1. The V gene's germline CDR1 is SGHAT and CDR2 FQNNGV. This CDR3 spans 15 amino acids. Unmatched junction bases numbered 8, after V lost 5 bases and J lost 2 bases. CDR3 in amino acids: CASSPRDRVNTEAFF. The CDR3 DNA reads TGTGCCAGCAGCCCGAGGGACAGAGTAAACACTGAAGCTTTCTTT.

The rearrangement joins TRBV15 to TRBJ2-1; 9 bases are a match to TRBD2. The CDR3 loop spans 17 amino acids. The V segment lost 1 base and the J segment 0 bases; nucleotides outside the gene matches: 4. CDR1 LNHNV and CDR2 YYDKDF come from the germline V gene (reference sequence). CDR3 loop: CATSRALAGSSYNEQFF. In nucleotides, the CDR3 is TGTGCCACCAGCAGAGCGCTAGCGGGAAGCTCCTACAATGAGCAGTTCTTC.

This chain uses TRBV29-1 with TRBJ1-1, with 8 positions matching TRBD1. V gave up 4 bases and J gave up 3 bases; unmatched junction bases: 7. Germline lookup yields CDR1 SQVTM and CDR2 ANQGSEA. The CDR3 totals 14 residues. The CDR3 sequence: CSVAGQAIDTEAFF. The DNA for the CDR3 is TGCAGCGTTGCGGGACAGGCGATAGACACTGAAGCTTTCTTT.

V gene TRBV5-5 combines with J gene TRBJ2-7; TRBD1 is a possible D gene (6 bases). Germline V gene lookup returns CDR1 SGHKS and CDR2 YYEKEE (reference sequence). Deletions cut 3 bases from V and 0 bases from J, with 13 bases between. The CDR3 extends over 15 amino acids. The CDR3 DNA follows: TGTGCCAGCAGCTCATTGACAGGAAGCTCCTACGAGCAGTACTTC. Protein product: CASSSLTGSSYEQYF.

The V and J genes are TRBV6-1 and TRBJ1-5; D is undetermined. Germline V gene lookup returns CDR1 MNHNS and CDR2 SASEGT. This CDR3 spans 15 amino acids. The V and J ends lost 5 bases and 7 bases respectively, with 18 bases between them. CDR3 sequence reads: CASSLTLMTNQPQHF. CDR3 coding DNA: TGTGCCAGCAGTTTGACCCTAATGACGAACCAGCCCCAGCATTTT.

The chain is built from TRBV28 and TRBJ2-7; D may be TRBD1 or TRBD2 (5 bases each). V dropped 2 bases and J dropped 3 bases, with 11 bases sitting between them. Per the germline V gene, CDR1 is MDHEN and CDR2 is SYDVKM. The CDR3 length is 14 residues. CDR3 coding DNA: TGTGCCAGCAGTTTAATCAGGGACCTCTACGAGCAGTACTTC. The encoded protein is CASSLIRDLYEQYF.

The chain combines TRBV10-3 with TRBJ2-7; D may correspond to TRBD1 or TRBD2 (5 bases each). Deletions cut 8 bases from V and 0 bases from J, with 20 bases between. This CDR3 is built from 16 residues. Germline CDR1 reads ENHRY; CDR2 reads SYGVKD. The CDR3 sequence is CAIHPGASSRSYEQYF. The CDR3 DNA follows: TGTGCCATCCACCCCGGGGCATCTTCCCGCTCCTACGAGCAGTACTTC.

The chain uses TRBV7-2 and TRBJ2-1; D remains ambiguous. V shed 4 bases and J shed 10 bases, with 8 bases lying between them. The CDR3 spans 11 residues. In germline, CDR1 is SGHTA, CDR2 FQGNSA. The CDR3 here is CASSSLREQFF. In DNA form, the CDR3 reads TGTGCCAGCAGCTCCTTACGGGAGCAGTTCTTC.

V gene TRBV28 combines with J gene TRBJ1-5; D is unclear. CDR3 length: 14 amino acids. V was trimmed by 3 bases and J by 3 bases, leaving 9 bases between them. The germline gives CDR1 MDHEN, CDR2 SYDVKM. The CDR3 region is CASSFGQLNQPQHF. For the CDR3, the DNA is TGTGCCAGCAGTTTTGGGCAGCTCAATCAGCCCCAGCATTTT.

The chain uses TRBV10-3 and TRBJ1-5; D is unclear. V gave up 4 bases and J gave up 0 bases, with 7 bases separating them. The CDR3 is 14 residues long. The V gene's germline CDR1 is ENHRY and CDR2 SYGVKD. The CDR3 sequence: CAISVGDSNQPQHF. The CDR3 bases are TGTGCCATCAGTGTTGGAGATAGCAATCAGCCCCAGCATTTT.

This sequence joins TRBV11-2 and TRBJ2-1, with D possibly TRBD1 on 5 matching bases. Trimming took off 8 bases at V and 15 bases at J, with 20 bases between the two ends. Per germline, CDR1 SGHAT and CDR2 FQNNGV. The CDR3 length is 12 residues. The CDR3 region has the DNA TGTGCCAGCTCCCTAGAGCCGGCAGGGCTGTTCTTC. Encoded protein: CASSLEPAGLFF.

This clone was seen just once. The genes are TRBV5-1 and TRBJ2-7; 7 bases are a match to TRBD1. Germline assignment: CDR1 SGHRS and CDR2 YFSETQ. There are 16 residues in the CDR3. V was pared by 2 bases and J by 0 bases, with 8 bases of the junction left unmatched. Here the CDR3 DNA reads TGCGCCAGCAGCTTACTGGGGACAGTGTCCTCCTACGAGCAGTACTTC. Translating it yields CASSLLGTVSSYEQYF.

The chain uses TRBV4-2 and TRBJ2-3, with unresolved D. This CDR3 contains 14 residues. Germline lookup yields CDR1 LGHNA and CDR2 YNFKEQ. The germline V and J ends were trimmed by 0 bases and 2 bases, with 6 bases remaining between them. The CDR3 DNA is TGTGCCAGCAGCCAAGATCGGATCACAGATACGCAGTATTTT. This encodes CASSQDRITDTQYF.

The rearrangement uses TRBV9 and TRBJ2-7, with a possible D match to TRBD2 (5 bases). The ends were cut back, 0 bases at V and 3 bases at J, with 13 bases in the middle. The germline gives CDR1 SGDLS, CDR2 YYNGEE. This CDR3 has 15 residues. CDR3: CASSVEGGSYYEQYF. DNA for the CDR3: TGTGCCAGCAGCGTAGAGGGTGGGAGCTACTACGAGCAGTACTTC.

The rearrangement links TRBV28 to TRBJ2-7; TRBD1 aligns across 9 bases. CDR1 is MDHEN, CDR2 SYDVKM, per germline. The CDR3 has 14 residues. Trimming removed 6 bases from V and 0 bases from J; junction bases left unmatched: 3. In DNA form, the CDR3 reads TGTGCCAGCAGCCTGACAGGGGGCTCCTACGAGCAGTACTTC. Residues: CASSLTGGSYEQYF.

This rearrangement joins TRBV6-6 to TRBJ1-2; maybe TRBD1 (6 bases). The CDR3 totals 15 residues. Trimming pared 0 bases from V and 6 bases from J, leaving 14 bases between. Germline values: CDR1 MNHNY, CDR2 SVGAGI (reference sequence). Here the CDR3 reads CASSYSSQGTNGYTF. CDR3 nucleotide sequence: TGTGCCAGCAGTTACTCGTCACAGGGTACAAATGGCTACACCTTC.

The chain uses TRBV11-3 and TRBJ1-1; TRBD1 aligns across 12 bases. Per germline, CDR1 SGHNT and CDR2 YENEEA. This CDR3 comprises 17 residues. Losses at the gene ends were 4 bases for V and 6 bases for J; bases not matched to a gene: 12. CDR3 region: CASSYTIRDRGRPEAFF. As DNA, the CDR3 is TGTGCCAGCAGCTACACAATCCGGGACAGGGGGCGTCCTGAAGCTTTCTTT.

Of note for this clone: The CDR3 does not close with the conserved phenylalanine or tryptophan, likely indicating a read error. This chain links TRBV5-6 with TRBJ1-1; a possible D gene is TRBD1 (5 bases). Germline V gives CDR1 SGHDT, CDR2 YYEEEE. The V end lost 4 bases, the J end lost 5 bases, and 15 bases lay between the germline ends. This CDR3 comprises 14 residues. Here the CDR3 reads CASSMLGPGTEAFL. DNA of the CDR3: TGTGCCAGCAGCATGTTGGGGCCTGGGACTGAAGCTTTCCTT.

This chain uses TRBV4-1 with TRBJ1-6; D call uncertain. Trimming removed 0 bases from V and 4 bases from J, with 4 bases in between. Germline values: CDR1 MGHRA, CDR2 YSYEKL. This CDR3 contains 14 residues. This CDR3 reads CASSQDRYNSPLHF. In DNA, the CDR3 is TGCGCCAGCAGCCAAGACAGGTATAATTCACCCCTCCACTTT.

The rearrangement uses TRBV4-2 and TRBJ2-3; TRBD2 matches at 11 bases. Losses at the gene ends were 4 bases for V and 5 bases for J; bases not matched to a gene: 11. This CDR3 is built from 17 residues. Germline V lookup: CDR1 LGHNA, CDR2 YNFKEQ. CDR3 loop: CASSPKYSGGALDTQYF. DNA for the CDR3: TGTGCCAGCAGCCCGAAGTATAGCGGGGGGGCGTTAGATACGCAGTATTTT.

The V and J genes are TRBV9 and TRBJ1-4; D may be TRBD1 (6 bases). CDR3 length: 17 amino acids. The V gene's germline CDR1 is SGDLS and CDR2 YYNGEE. Between the trimmed V and J ends, which lost 5 bases and 4 bases, there was a span of 21 bases. Written as DNA, the CDR3 is TGTGCCAGCAGATCAGAGGGGGACCCGGTGCTTAATGAAAAACTGTTTTTT. Residues: CASRSEGDPVLNEKLFF. The full variable domain, completed using reference TRBV9 and TRBJ1-4, is DSGVTQTPKHLITATGQRVTLRCSPRSGDLSVYWYQQSLDQGLQFLIQYYNGEERAKGNILERFSAQQFPDLHSELNLSSLELGDSALYFCASRSEGDPVLNEKLFFGSGTQLSVL.

The V and J genes are TRBV11-2 and TRBJ2-1; maybe TRBD1 (7 bases). Germline V gives CDR1 SGHAT, CDR2 FQNNGV. Trimming cost V 5 bases and J 1 base, with 9 bases left between them. CDR3 length: 14 amino acids. CDR3 sequence reads: CASSAGQSYNEQFF. The CDR3 bases are TGTGCCAGCAGCGCGGGACAGTCCTACAATGAGCAGTTCTTC. The full variable domain, with the rest looked up from reference TRBV11-2 and TRBJ2-1, is EAGVAQSPRYKIIEKRQSVAFWCNPISGHATLYWYQQILGQGPKLLIQFQNNGVVDDSQLPKDRFSAERLKGVDSTLKIQPAKLEDSAVYLCASSAGQSYNEQFFGPGTRLTVL.

The rearrangement links TRBV6-5 to TRBJ2-7; 8 bases are a match to TRBD1. The germline CDR1 and CDR2 sequences are MNHEY and SVGAGI. V dropped 10 bases and J dropped 0; count of bases not matched to a gene: 8. The CDR3 runs 14 residues. The CDR3 loop is CATTRDRSSYEQYF. CDR3 in DNA: TGTGCCACCACGAGGGACAGGAGCTCCTACGAGCAGTACTTC.

The V gene is TRBV18, the J gene TRBJ2-5, with a possible D match to TRBD2 (6 bases). Germline V gene lookup returns CDR1 KGHSH and CDR2 LQKENI. V was pared by 9 bases and J by 0 bases, with 14 bases between. The CDR3 totals 14 residues. This CDR3 is CARHGGPHQETQYF. DNA of the CDR3: TGTGCCAGGCATGGAGGGCCGCACCAAGAGACCCAGTACTTC.